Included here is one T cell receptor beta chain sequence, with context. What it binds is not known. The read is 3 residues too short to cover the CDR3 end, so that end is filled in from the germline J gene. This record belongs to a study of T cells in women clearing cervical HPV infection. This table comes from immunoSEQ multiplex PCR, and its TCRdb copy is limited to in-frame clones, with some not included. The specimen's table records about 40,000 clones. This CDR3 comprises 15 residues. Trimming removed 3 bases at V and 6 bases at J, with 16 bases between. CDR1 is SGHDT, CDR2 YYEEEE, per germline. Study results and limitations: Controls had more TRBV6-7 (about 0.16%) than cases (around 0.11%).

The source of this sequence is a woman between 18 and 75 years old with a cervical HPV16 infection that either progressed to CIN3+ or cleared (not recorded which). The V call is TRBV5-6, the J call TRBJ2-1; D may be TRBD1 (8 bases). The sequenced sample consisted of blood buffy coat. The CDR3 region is CASSSDRGGGNEQFF. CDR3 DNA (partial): TGTGCCAGCAGCTCTGACAGGGGAGGGGGCAATGAG.